This T cell receptor beta chain was captured in a study of cytomegalovirus exposure and HLA in healthy donors. General study results and limits: TCR beta V- and J-gene trimming, according to a later analysis, was linked to a missense DCLRE1C variant. According to the study, 160 or so TCR beta chains were cytomegalovirus-associated. Being productive about 87% or about 30% of the time was typical of most TCR beta V segments in an earlier analysis.

In the case of this clone: What it binds is unknown.

Germline V lookup: CDR1 MNHEY, CDR2 SVGAGI. Trimming stripped 4 bases from V and 4 bases from J, with 8 bases between. The CDR3 runs 13 residues. Researchers ran the PCR with 60 Vbeta and 13 Jbeta primers. Sequencing was performed with immunoSEQ multiplex PCR; in TCRdb, only in-frame clones are kept and a portion is missing. This table has 100,000 or so clones, 65% to 80% appearing once. This sequence joins TRBV6-5 and TRBJ2-1; no firm D call. Sequenced: PBMCs. The source is a woman between 50 and 59 years old in good health and CMV-seropositive. The CDR3 region is CASSSVLYNEQFF. The CDR3 DNA is TGTGCCAGCAGTTCTGTCCTATACAATGAGCAGTTCTTC.